This T cell receptor (beta chain) was recovered during a study of control samples from healthy donors and cancer patients (dated by TCRdb to 2019 to 2021). Library preparation was by the immunoSEQ multiplex PCR assay. TCRdb carries this immuneACCESS record with in-frame sequences only. Its versions omit some clonotypes, under half of them owing to an unresolved V gene in the studies checked, with the rest unexplained. The sample table contains 120,000 or so clones; only one count was recorded for roughly 89% of them. The ten largest account for about 12% of the sample. CDR3 length: 15 amino acids, cysteine to phenylalanine. Of the read, only the CDR3 DNA is kept; its 45 bases are in frame from base 1. The germline V gene yields SGHVS for CDR1 and FQNEAQ for CDR2. V and J are truncated by 4 bases and 4 bases respectively, leaving an intervening sequence of 14 bases. This clone was counted a single time. This receptor's antigen is unknown. The record has no base qualities; no much larger clone is one base away.

The receptor was derived from a man younger than 45 in good health. The sequenced sample was blood. The rearranged chain carries TRBV7-8 and TRBJ1-5; the D gene is possibly TRBD1, with 5 bases matching. The DNA is TGTGCCAGCAGCTGGGCATGGGGCGGAAATCAGCCCCAGCATTTT. The encoded protein is CASSWAWGGNQPQHF.